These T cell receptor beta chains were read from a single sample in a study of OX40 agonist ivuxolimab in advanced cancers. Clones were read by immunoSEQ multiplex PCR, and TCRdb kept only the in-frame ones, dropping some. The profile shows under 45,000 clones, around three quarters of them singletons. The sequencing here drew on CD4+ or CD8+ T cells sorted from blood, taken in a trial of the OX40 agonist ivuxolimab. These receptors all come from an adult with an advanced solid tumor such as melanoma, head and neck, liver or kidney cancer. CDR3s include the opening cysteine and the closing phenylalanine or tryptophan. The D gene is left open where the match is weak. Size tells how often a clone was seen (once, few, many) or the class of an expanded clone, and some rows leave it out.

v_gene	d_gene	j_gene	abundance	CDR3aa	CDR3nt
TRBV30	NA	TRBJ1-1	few	CAWSVPGRSEAFF	TGTGCCTGGAGTGTACCTGGGAGGTCTGAAGCTTTCTTT
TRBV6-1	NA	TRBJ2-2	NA	CASYLTGELFF	TGTGCCAGCTATCTCACCGGGGAGCTGTTTTTT
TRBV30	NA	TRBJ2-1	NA	CAWSERRGGVNNEQFF	TGTGCCTGGAGCGAACGAAGGGGGGGGGTGAACAATGAGCAGTTCTTC
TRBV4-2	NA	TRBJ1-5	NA	CASSQEARGVTPQHF	TGTGCCAGCAGCCAAGAAGCACGGGGGGTCACGCCCCAGCATTTT
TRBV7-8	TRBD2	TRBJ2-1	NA	CASSFGTSGGYEQFF	TGTGCCAGCAGCTTTGGGACTAGCGGGGGATATGAGCAGTTCTTC
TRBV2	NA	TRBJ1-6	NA	CASRYRTYGGEHSPLHF	TGTGCCAGCAGATATAGGACCTACGGGGGGGAACATTCACCCCTCCACTTT
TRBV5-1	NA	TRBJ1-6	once	CASSLDSLYSPLHF	TGCGCCAGCAGCTTGGACAGTCTATATTCACCCCTCCACTTT
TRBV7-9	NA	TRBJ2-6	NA	CASSLGEGWRAGANVLTF	TGTGCCAGCAGCTTAGGAGAGGGTTGGAGGGCCGGGGCCAACGTCCTGACTTTC
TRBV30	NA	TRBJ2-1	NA	CACWREANEQFF	TGTGCCTGCTGGCGGGAAGCTAATGAGCAGTTCTTC
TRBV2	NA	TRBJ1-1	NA	CAVLMGGTVNTEAFF	TGTGCCGTACTAATGGGGGGGACCGTAAACACTGAAGCTTTCTTT
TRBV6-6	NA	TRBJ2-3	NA	CASSPRGSTDTQYF	TGTGCCAGCAGTCCGAGGGGTTCCACAGATACGCAGTATTTT
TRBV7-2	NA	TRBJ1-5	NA	CASSLDEGSRQPQHF	TGTGCCAGCAGCTTAGATGAGGGATCAAGACAGCCCCAGCATTTT
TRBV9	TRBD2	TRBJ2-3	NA	CASSAHSGGPTDTQYF	TGTGCCAGCAGCGCTCATAGCGGGGGCCCCACAGATACGCAGTATTTT
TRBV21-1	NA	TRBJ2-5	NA	CASSKARGCKFQETQYF	TGTGCCAGCAGCAAAGCTCGGGGGTGTAAATTCCAAGAGACCCAGTACTTC
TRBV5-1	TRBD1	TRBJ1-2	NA	CASSYGQGVRMNYGYTF	TGCGCCAGCAGTTACGGACAGGGGGTCCGGATGAACTATGGCTACACCTTC
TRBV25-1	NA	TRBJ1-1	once	CASSQNGQGRAEAFF	TGTGCCAGCAGTCAAAACGGGCAGGGGCGGGCTGAAGCTTTCTTT
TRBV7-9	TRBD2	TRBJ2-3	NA	CASSRTSGGPSDTQYF	TGTGCCAGCAGCCGGACTAGCGGGGGGCCCTCAGATACGCAGTATTTT
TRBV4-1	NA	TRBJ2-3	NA	CASSQDLGTTSTDTQYF	TGCGCCAGCAGCCAAGATTTGGGGACAACTAGCACAGATACGCAGTATTTT
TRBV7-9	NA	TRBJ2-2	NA	CASSLVEGRTSNTGELFF	TGTGCCAGCAGCTTAGTCGAAGGACGGACTTCGAACACCGGGGAGCTGTTTTTT
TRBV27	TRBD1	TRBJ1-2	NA	CASSPNRGLYGYTF	TGTGCCAGCAGTCCTAACAGGGGTCTTTATGGCTACACCTTC
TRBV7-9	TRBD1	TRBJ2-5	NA	CASSFLRQGGETQYF	TGTGCCAGCAGCTTCTTGAGACAGGGGGGCGAGACCCAGTACTTC
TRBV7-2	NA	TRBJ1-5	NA	CASSLSSSGYQPQHF	TGTGCCAGCAGCTTAAGCTCCAGCGGCTATCAGCCCCAGCATTTT
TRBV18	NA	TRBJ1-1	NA	CASSQSSGVNTEAFF	TGTGCCAGCTCACAGTCTTCAGGGGTGAACACTGAAGCTTTCTTT
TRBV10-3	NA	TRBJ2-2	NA	CAIRFSTTNTGELFF	TGTGCCATCAGGTTTTCTACTACGAACACCGGGGAGCTGTTTTTT
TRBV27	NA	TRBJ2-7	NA	CASRPPTSYEQYF	TGTGCCAGCAGACCCCCCACCTCCTACGAGCAGTACTTC
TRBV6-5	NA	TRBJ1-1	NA	CASTPEGRNTEAFF	TGTGCCAGCACACCGGAGGGTAGGAACACTGAAGCTTTCTTT
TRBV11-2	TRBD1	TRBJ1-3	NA	CASSLYRGQAAGNTIYF	TGTGCCAGCAGCTTATACCGGGGACAGGCGGCTGGAAACACCATATATTTT
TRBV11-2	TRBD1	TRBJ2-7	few	CASSLRPGQGTEEQYF	TGTGCCAGCAGCTTGCGACCGGGACAGGGGACCGAGGAGCAGTACTTC
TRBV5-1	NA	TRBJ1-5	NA	CASSVDTGKGQPQHF	TGCGCCAGCAGCGTCGACACCGGTAAAGGACAGCCCCAGCATTTT